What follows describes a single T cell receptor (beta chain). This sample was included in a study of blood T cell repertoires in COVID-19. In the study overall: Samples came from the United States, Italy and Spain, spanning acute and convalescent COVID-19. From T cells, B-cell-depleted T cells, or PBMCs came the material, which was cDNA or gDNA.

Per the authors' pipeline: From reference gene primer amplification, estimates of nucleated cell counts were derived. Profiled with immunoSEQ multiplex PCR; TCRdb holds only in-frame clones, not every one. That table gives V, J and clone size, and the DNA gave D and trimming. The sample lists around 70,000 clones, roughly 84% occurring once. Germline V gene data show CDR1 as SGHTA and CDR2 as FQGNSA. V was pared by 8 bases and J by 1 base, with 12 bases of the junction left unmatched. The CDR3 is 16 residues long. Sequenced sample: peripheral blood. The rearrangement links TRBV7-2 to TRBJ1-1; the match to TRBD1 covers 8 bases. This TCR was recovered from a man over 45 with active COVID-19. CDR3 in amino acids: CASRRGQGTGNTEAFF. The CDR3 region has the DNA TGTGCCAGCCGACGCGGTCAGGGGACAGGGAACACTGAAGCTTTCTTT.